This TCR beta chain was observed in a study of T-cell memory formation after mild COVID-19. Study as a whole: The study found TCR clusters largely donor specific.

Details on this clonotype: Its target is unknown.

V was clipped by 8 bases and J by 7 bases; unmatched bases: 3. Per germline, CDR1 MNHEY and CDR2 SVGAGI. The CDR3 loop spans 12 amino acids. Using constant-segment primers, 5'RACE produced TCR alpha and TCR beta cDNA libraries carrying sample barcodes and UMIs. A single record per CDR3 protein comes from TCRdb applying MiXCR to the 5' RACE reads. This table has some 330,000 distinct CDR3 sequences, 20% to 25% appearing once. Study conclusions and caveats: CD4+ clones that contracted lay mainly in CM and EM; CD8+ ones lay in EMRA. Clones shrinking between day 15 and 85 showed a balanced CD4/CD8 split, and those that grew later tilted toward CD4+.

The TCR comes from an adult woman who had mild COVID-19 (a few samples of this study predate the infection). Cell type and time point are not known. The material sequenced was PBMCs or a T cell subset sorted from them (not recorded which). The chain has TRBV6-5 and TRBJ2-1; 9 bases align to TRBD2. The CDR3 protein is CASGLAINEQFF. The CDR3 DNA follows: TGTGCCAGCGGACTAGCGATAAATGAGCAGTTCTTC.